This T cell receptor beta chain was sequenced in a study of cytomegalovirus exposure and HLA in healthy donors. Overall study results and limits: A later analysis showed that HLA-associated TCR beta chains had undergone more clonal expansion than equally common others. Listed as cytomegalovirus-associated were 164 TCR beta chains. Sequences of the TCR beta chain were said to predict the HLA-A and HLA-B alleles of most subjects accurately.

The V and J ends lost 6 bases and 6 bases respectively, with 19 bases between them. This CDR3 comprises 15 residues. The germline CDR1 and CDR2 sequences are SNHLY and FYNNEI. Primers: 60 Vbeta forward and 13 Jbeta reverse. Sequenced by immunoSEQ multiplex PCR; TCRdb stores in-frame clones only, minus some. The table includes over 150,000 clones, about 81% detected once. As to this clone: No antigen is known for it.

The sequenced sample consisted of PBMCs. The chain has TRBV2 and TRBJ2-3, with D possibly matching TRBD2 (5 bases). The receptor's source is a man aged 25-45 years in good health and CMV-seropositive. Written as DNA, the CDR3 is TGTGCCAGCAGGCACGAGGGTCTGGTGGTGGATACGCAGTATTTT. Translated: CASRHEGLVVDTQYF.